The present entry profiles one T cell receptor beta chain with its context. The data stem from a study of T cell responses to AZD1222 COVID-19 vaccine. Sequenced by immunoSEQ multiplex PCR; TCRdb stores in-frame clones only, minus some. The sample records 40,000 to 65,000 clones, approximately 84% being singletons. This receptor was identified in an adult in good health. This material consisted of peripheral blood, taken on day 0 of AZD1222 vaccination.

In DNA, the CDR3 is TGCGCCAGCAGATTTAGCATGAACACTGAAGCTTTCTTT. Its translation: CASRFSMNTEAFF. The V call is TRBV5-1, the J call TRBJ1-1, with unresolved D. This CDR3 has 13 residues. V gave up 5 bases and J gave up 0 bases, with 8 bases separating them. Germline CDR1 is SGHRS and CDR2 is YFSETQ.